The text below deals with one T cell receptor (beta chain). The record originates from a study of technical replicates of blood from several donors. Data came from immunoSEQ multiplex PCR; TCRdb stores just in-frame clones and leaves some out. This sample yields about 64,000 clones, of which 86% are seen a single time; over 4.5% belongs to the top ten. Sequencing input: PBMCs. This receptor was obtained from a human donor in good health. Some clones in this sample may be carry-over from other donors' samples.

This chain's CDR3 is CASSIVEGTDTQYF. For the CDR3, the DNA is TGTGCCAGTAGTATAGTGGAGGGCACAGATACGCAGTATTTT. The V and J genes are TRBV19 and TRBJ2-3; tentative D call: TRBD2 (5 bases). Trimming took off 1 base at V and 1 base at J, with 6 bases between the two ends. Germline V gene lookup returns CDR1 LNHDA and CDR2 SQIVND (reference sequence). The CDR3 spans 14 residues.